The 28 T cell receptor beta chains in this list originate from one sample, sequenced in a study of blood T cell repertoires in COVID-19. TCRdb's copy holds only in-frame clones and misses some; the assay was immunoSEQ multiplex PCR. The sample shows about 23,000 clones, 86% of them seen only once. The sample comprised peripheral blood. The receptors stem from a human donor with acute or convalescent COVID-19. The donor label of this sample is uncertain.

The genes are TRBV2 and TRBJ1-1, with 7 bases fitting TRBD1. The CDR3 runs to 14 residues. V gave up 0 bases and J gave up 5 bases; unmatched junction bases: 3. Germline values: CDR1 SNHLY, CDR2 FYNNEI. CDR3 sequence (DNA): TGTGCCAGCAGTGAAGCCAACAGGGGAACTGAAGCTTTCTTT. It translates to CASSEANRGTEAFF.

The rearrangement joins TRBV29-1 to TRBJ1-2; a possible D gene is TRBD1 (6 bases). The germline gives CDR1 SQVTM, CDR2 ANQGSEA. This CDR3 has 14 residues. Trimming took off 6 bases at V and 6 bases at J, with 20 bases between the two ends. The CDR3: CSVDSLQGGDGYTF. In nucleotides, the CDR3 is TGCAGCGTCGACTCTCTACAGGGTGGGGATGGCTACACCTTC.

The V gene is TRBV6-5, the J gene TRBJ2-5; TRBD1 aligns across 7 bases. CDR3 length: 13 residues. The junction had 7 bases not matched to a gene; V was cut back by 7 bases and J by 5 bases. Germline V gives CDR1 MNHEY, CDR2 SVGAGI. The DNA of the CDR3 is TGTGCCAGCAACCGACAGGGTGAGGAGACCCAGTACTTC. This codes for CASNRQGEETQYF.

This chain's CDR3 is CASSMAPGGVSTEAFF. CDR3 nucleotide sequence: TGTGCCAGTAGTATGGCCCCGGGGGGGGTGAGCACTGAAGCTTTCTTT. The rearrangement links TRBV19 to TRBJ1-1; possible D gene TRBD1, 5 bases. CDR1 is LNHDA and CDR2 is SQIVND in the germline V gene (reference sequence). The V end was cut by 3 bases, the J end by 4 bases, with 18 bases between. There are 16 residues in the CDR3.

The genes are TRBV7-2 and TRBJ1-1; the match to TRBD1 covers 9 bases. Germline V gene lookup returns CDR1 SGHTA and CDR2 FQGNSA. There are 16 residues in the CDR3. V lost 2 bases, J lost 11 bases, and 15 bases stayed unmatched. The CDR3 DNA reads TGTGCCAGCAGCTTAAATGGGGGACAGGGTACTGTCGGGGCTTTCTTT. Amino acid sequence: CASSLNGGQGTVGAFF. Variable domain in full (rest from reference TRBV7-2 and TRBJ1-1): GAGVSQSPSNKVTEKGKDVELRCDPISGHTALYWYRQSLGQGLEFLIYFQGNSAPDKSGLPSDRFSAERTGGSVSTLTIQRTQQEDSAVYLCASSLNGGQGTVGAFFGQGTRLTVV.

The chain joins TRBV10-3 to TRBJ1-4; D is uncertain. CDR1 ENHRY and CDR2 SYGVKD come from the germline V gene. The CDR3 is made up of 12 amino acids. The V end was cut by 6 bases, the J end by 4 bases, with 6 bases between. The CDR3 nucleotides read TGTGCCATCAGCCGGGATAATGAAAAACTGTTTTTT. Protein sequence: CAISRDNEKLFF.

This chain joins TRBV21-1 and TRBJ1-5; TRBD1 is taken as the D call from the table, unchecked against the DNA. TRBV21-1 is a documented pseudogene. This CDR3 region has 17 residues. Here the CDR3 reads CASSKAYVGRDNQPQHF. The CDR3 bases are TGTGCCAGCAGCAAAGCGTATGTGGGCAGGGACAATCAGCCCCAGCATTTT.

The chain employs TRBV9 and TRBJ2-7; 12 bases are a match to TRBD1. The CDR3 is made up of 15 amino acids. Germline assignment: CDR1 SGDLS and CDR2 YYNGEE. V lost 0 bases and J lost 6; bases outside the gene matches: 4. The CDR3 bases are TGTGCCAGCAGCGTAGGGGGGACAGGGGGCTCCGAGCAGTACTTC. Translating it yields CASSVGGTGGSEQYF.

CDR3 coding DNA: TGTGCCAGTAGTCCGGGGAGCTATGGCTACACCTTC. Amino acids: CASSPGSYGYTF. The J gene is TRBJ1-2, the V gene TRBV19; D gene uncertain. CDR3 length: 12 residues. Germline values: CDR1 LNHDA, CDR2 SQIVND (reference sequence). V lost 5 bases and J lost 4, with 8 bases in between.

The chain combines TRBV6-4 with TRBJ1-2; TRBD1 aligns across 10 bases. CDR1 and CDR2 from the germline V gene are MRHNA and SNTAGT. After removal of 3 bases from V and 5 bases from J, the junction contained 3 bases not matched to a gene. The CDR3 is made up of 14 amino acids. The CDR3 spells CASSETGGAYGYTF. In DNA form, the CDR3 reads TGTGCCAGCAGTGAGACAGGGGGCGCGTATGGCTACACCTTC.

The chain carries TRBV14 and TRBJ1-2; 8 nucleotides align to TRBD1. This CDR3 contains 15 residues. The germline gives CDR1 SGHDN, CDR2 FVKESK. Unmatched junction bases numbered 7, after V lost 3 bases and J lost 4 bases. In DNA form, the CDR3 reads TGTGCCAGCAGCCAGACGACCGGGACAGGCTATGGCTACACCTTC. Amino acids: CASSQTTGTGYGYTF.

The CDR3 protein is CASSSLAGLEQTQYF. DNA of the CDR3: TGTGCCAGCAGCTCACTAGCGGGGCTCGAACAGACCCAGTACTTC. The chain joins TRBV11-2 to TRBJ2-5; 10 bases align to TRBD2. Germline loops: CDR1 SGHAT, CDR2 FQNNGV. This CDR3 comprises 15 residues. V was clipped by 4 bases and J by 6 bases; unmatched bases: 8.

This sequence joins TRBV27 and TRBJ2-3; D possibly corresponds to TRBD1 (5 bases). CDR1 and CDR2 from the germline V gene are MNHEY and SMNVEV (reference sequence). The CDR3 extends over 16 amino acids. V shed 1 base and J shed 2 bases, with 13 bases lying between them. CDR3 sequence: CASSLYQGLTTDTQYF. The CDR3 DNA reads TGTGCCAGCAGTTTATACCAGGGCTTAACCACAGATACGCAGTATTTT.

The chain combines TRBV11-2 with TRBJ2-5, with 14 nucleotides matching TRBD2. Germline-derived CDR1 and CDR2 are SGHAT and FQNNGV. CDR3 size: 16 residues. J was trimmed by 2 bases and V by 5 bases; bases with no gene match: 4. The CDR3 sequence: CASSPGTSGGQETQYF. For the CDR3, the DNA is TGTGCCAGCAGCCCGGGGACTAGCGGGGGACAAGAGACCCAGTACTTC.

The J gene is TRBJ2-2, the V gene TRBV25-1; 10 positions agree with TRBD2. Trimming cost V 3 bases and J 4 bases; bases outside gene matches: 8. The CDR3 covers 17 residues. Germline CDR1 is MGHDK and CDR2 is SYGVNS. The CDR3 loop is CASSDILAGRGTGELFF. CDR3 DNA: TGTGCCAGCAGTGATATACTAGCGGGGAGGGGCACCGGGGAGCTGTTTTTT. Looking up the rest from reference TRBV25-1 and TRBJ2-2 gives the full variable domain: EADIYQTPRYLVIGTGKKITLECSQTMGHDKMYWYQQDPGMELHLIHYSYGVNSTEKGDLSSESTVSRIRTEHFPLTLESARPSHTSQYLCASSDILAGRGTGELFFGEGSRLTVL.

V and J are TRBV18 and TRBJ2-7; 12 bases are shared with TRBD1. CDR3 size: 16 residues. V was pared by 3 bases and J by 4 bases, with 7 bases of the junction left unmatched. CDR1 and CDR2 from the germline V gene are KGHSH and LQKENI. CDR3 loop: CASSPTGTGGFYEQYF. CDR3 bases: TGTGCCAGCTCACCGACCGGGACAGGGGGCTTTTACGAGCAGTACTTC.

The rearrangement links TRBV11-2 to TRBJ1-5; D not resolved. Trimming pared 5 bases from V and 0 bases from J, leaving 5 bases between. The CDR3 spans 13 residues. Per germline, CDR1 SGHAT and CDR2 FQNNGV. The CDR3 is CASSAYSNQPQHF. CDR3 in DNA: TGTGCCAGCAGCGCCTATAGCAATCAGCCCCAGCATTTT.

This rearrangement joins TRBV5-6 to TRBJ1-2; D is perhaps TRBD1 (6 bases). Germline-derived CDR1 and CDR2 are SGHDT and YYEEEE. Trimming removed 4 bases at V and 4 bases at J, with 14 bases between. CDR3 size: 14 residues. This chain's CDR3 is CASSPPRGGYGYTF. The CDR3 nucleotides are TGTGCCAGCAGCCCACCCAGGGGCGGCTATGGCTACACCTTC. Looking up the rest from reference TRBV5-6 and TRBJ1-2 gives the full variable domain: DAGVTQSPTHLIKTRGQQVTLRCSPKSGHDTVSWYQQALGQGPQFIFQYYEEEERQRGNFPDRFSGHQFPNYSSELNVNALLLGDSALYLCASSPPRGGYGYTFGSGTRLTVV.

CDR3 in amino acids: CASKGEGGKLFF. Written as DNA, the CDR3 is TGTGCCAGCAAAGGCGAGGGAGGAAAACTGTTTTTT. The V and J genes are TRBV6-5 and TRBJ1-4, with D hard to call. Trimming shortened V by 7 bases and J by 10 bases, and 13 bases separated the two germline ends. This CDR3 region has 12 residues. From germline, CDR1 is MNHEY and CDR2 SVGAGI.

V is TRBV3-1 (or the pseudogene TRBV3-2) and J is TRBJ2-2, with D possibly TRBD2 on 6 matching bases. This CDR3 spans 15 amino acids. V dropped 1 base and J dropped 6 bases, with 12 bases sitting between them. Germline V gene sequence: CDR1 LGHDT, CDR2 YNNKEL (reference sequence). This CDR3 reads CASSQVVPGAGELFF. The CDR3 DNA is TGTGCCAGCAGCCAAGTTGTCCCGGGGGCCGGGGAGCTGTTTTTT.

The chain employs TRBV6-5 and TRBJ1-2, with 7 positions matching TRBD1. Per germline, CDR1 MNHEY and CDR2 SVGAGI. The V segment lost 6 bases and the J segment 3 bases; nucleotides outside the gene matches: 7. This CDR3 contains 14 residues. The CDR3 bases are TGTGCCAGCAGATGGGACAGTCTATACTATGGCTACACCTTC. Translation: CASRWDSLYYGYTF.

The rearrangement links TRBV15 to TRBJ1-1; D is uncertain. CDR3 size: 14 residues. V lost 0 bases and J 4 bases, leaving 9 bases between the germline ends. The germline V gene encodes CDR1 LNHNV and CDR2 YYDKDF (reference sequence). In DNA form, the CDR3 reads TGTGCCACCAGCAGAGATCCTACAGCCACTGAAGCTTTCTTT. This gives the protein CATSRDPTATEAFF.

In its sample, this clone was seen once. The chain has TRBV24-1 and TRBJ2-1, with TRBD2 matching over 10 bases. The CDR3 extends over 14 amino acids. The V gene end was trimmed by 3 bases and the J gene end by 8 bases; junction bases not matched to a gene: 3. From germline, CDR1 is KGHDR and CDR2 SFDVKD. The DNA for the CDR3 is TGTGCCACCAGTGATGGACTAGCGGCCCATGAGCAGTTCTTC. It translates to CATSDGLAAHEQFF.

The chain employs TRBV7-7 and TRBJ2-3, with TRBD1 identical over 10 bases. From germline, CDR1 is SSHAT and CDR2 FNYEAQ (reference sequence). V dropped 5 bases and J dropped 10; count of bases not matched to a gene: 6. The CDR3 totals 13 residues. The CDR3 DNA sequence: TGTGCCAGCAGCCCTACTGGACAGGGGGCGCAGTATTTT. Residues: CASSPTGQGAQYF. Looking up the rest from reference TRBV7-7 and TRBJ2-3 gives the full variable domain: GAGVSQSPRYKVTKRGQDVTLRCDPISSHATLYWYQQALGQGPEFLTYFNYEAQPDKSGLPSDRFSAERPEGSISTLTIQRTEQRDSAMYRCASSPTGQGAQYFGPGTRLTVL.

V is TRBV4-3 and J is TRBJ1-4; maybe TRBD1 (6 bases). CDR3 length: 15 amino acids. CDR1 is LGHNA, CDR2 YSLEER, per germline. V was trimmed by 0 bases and J by 5 bases, leaving 10 bases between them. The CDR3 coding sequence is TGCGCCAGCAGCCAAGAGGGCCAGGGGAATGAAAAACTGTTTTTT. Translating gives CASSQEGQGNEKLFF.

The chain has TRBV5-1 and TRBJ1-1; 7 nucleotides align to TRBD1. V trimming: 0 bases; J trimming: 0 bases; junction bases outside the gene matches: 14. Germline CDR1 SGHRS, CDR2 YFSETQ. The CDR3 runs to 19 residues. The CDR3: CASSLGLTTGQKMNTEAFF. For the CDR3, the DNA is TGCGCCAGCAGCTTGGGTCTCACGACAGGGCAGAAAATGAACACTGAAGCTTTCTTT.

This clone turned up a few times. The gene calls are TRBV6-2 or TRBV6-3 and TRBJ1-5, with a weak D call TRBD1 (6 bases). Trimming left V 2 bases short and J 7 bases short, with 27 bases between. Germline lookup yields CDR1 MNHEY and CDR2 SVGEGT. The CDR3 is 19 residues long. CDR3 DNA sequence: TGTGCCAGCAGTTACGTTTCAACGGGGGGCCCTGGGTCTGGGCAGCCCCAGCATTTT. Translated, it gives CASSYVSTGGPGSGQPQHF.

This chain joins TRBV6-5 and TRBJ2-2; unclear D gene. This CDR3 is 14 amino acids long. The germline gives CDR1 MNHEY, CDR2 SVGAGI. V lost 10 bases to trimming and J lost 3 bases, with 15 bases between them. Here the CDR3 DNA reads TGTGCCACCAATTACAACTCCGACACCGGGGAGCTGTTTTTT. This translates into CATNYNSDTGELFF.